This TCR beta chain emerged from a study of T cells after yellow fever vaccination. In this sample, this clonotype turned up many times. Making TCR cDNA involved 5'RACE template switching, which added UMIs and a universal primer site. TCRdb passed the 5' RACE reads through MiXCR, listing each CDR3 protein once. This table has about 94,000 distinct CDR3 sequences, approximately 9% appearing once. Study-level results: Post-booster repertoires again held most primary-vaccination clones (roughly 95% CD4, about 90% CD8). Only a small proportion of the clonotypes turned up in both the CD4 and the CD8 compartments, likely arising from convergent recombination. Contaminating bulk clonotypes could be abundant in FACS-sorted repertoires.

Germline V gene lookup returns CDR1 SGHAT and CDR2 FQNNGV. The ends were cut back, 3 bases at V and 4 bases at J, with 9 bases in the middle. This CDR3 is 13 amino acids long. The chain combines TRBV11-2 with TRBJ2-5; D is unresolved. The clonotype originates from a young man who received the YFV17D yellow fever vaccine. Sequenced here: CD8+ T cells not binding an NS4B(214-222) dextramer, sorted from PBMCs, sampled more than 13 days after the first yellow fever vaccination. The CDR3 region is CASSFYWGETQYF. CDR3 nucleotide sequence: TGTGCCAGCAGCTTCTACTGGGGAGAGACCCAGTACTTC.